Listed below are T cell receptor beta chains from one sample, sequenced in a study of blood T cell repertoires in COVID-19. The assay was immunoSEQ multiplex PCR, and TCRdb's table has in-frame clones only and misses some. This table holds about 59,000 clones, 70% to 85% found once. Sequencing was carried out using peripheral blood. All receptors come from a man older than 75 with acute or convalescent COVID-19. Each CDR3 is given with its conserved first and last residue. A D gene is named only where the DNA matches it firmly. Some rows have no size entry. The others give once, few or many, or a class for an expanded clone.

clone_size	j_call	v_call	d_call	cdr3_nt	cdr3_aa
.	TRBJ1-1	TRBV19	TRBD1	TGTGCCAGTAGTATCAGATGGACAGGGGGCCGCACTGAAGCTTTCTTT	CASSIRWTGGRTEAFF
.	TRBJ2-1	TRBV9	TRBD2	TGTGCCAGCAGCGTAGCCCGCGGGGGGGCGCTCTCCTACAATGAGCAGTTCTTC	CASSVARGGALSYNEQFF
.	TRBJ1-3	TRBV2	.	TGTGCCAGCAGCGGGGTCGGGGTAGCTACTGGAAACACCATATATTTT	CASSGVGVATGNTIYF
.	TRBJ1-1	TRBV28	.	TGTGCCAGCAGTTTACGCGGAGACACTGAAGCTTTCTTT	CASSLRGDTEAFF
many	TRBJ2-3	TRBV6-5	TRBD2	TGTGCCAGCAGAAGAGGACTAGCATACACAGATACGCAGTATTTT	CASRRGLAYTDTQYF
.	TRBJ2-2	TRBV18	TRBD1	TGTGCCAGCTCAAAAGACAGGGGGACCAACACCGGGGAGCTGTTTTTT	CASSKDRGTNTGELFF
.	TRBJ2-1	TRBV11-3	TRBD2	TGTGCCAGCAGCTTAGGTCAGACTAGCGGGGCCGCCAATGAGCAGTTCTTC	CASSLGQTSGAANEQFF
.	TRBJ1-2	TRBV28	TRBD1	TGTGCCAGCAGTTTAACAGGGGGCCAGGTCGGTGGCTACACCTTC	CASSLTGGQVGGYTF
.	TRBJ1-1	TRBV6-5	TRBD1	TGTGCCAGCAAGATAGTCCCGGGACAGAGAACTGAAGCTTTCTTT	CASKIVPGQRTEAFF
few	TRBJ1-6	TRBV14	.	TGTGCCAGCAGCCAAGATTTGACAGGTTATTCACCCCTCCACTTT	CASSQDLTGYSPLHF
.	TRBJ2-7	TRBV12-3/TRBV12-4	.	TGTGCCAGCAGTTCTGGCCAGTCTTACGAGCAGTACTTC	CASSSGQSYEQYF
.	TRBJ1-1	TRBV6-5	.	TGTGCCAGCAGTTTGGAGATGAACACTGAAGCTTTCTTT	CASSLEMNTEAFF
.	TRBJ1-1	TRBV15	.	TGTGCCACCAGCAGAGTGGACAGCATGAACACTGAAGCTTTCTTT	CATSRVDSMNTEAFF
.	TRBJ2-7	TRBV5-1	TRBD1	TGCGCCAGCAGCTTGGGAACAGGGGGCTCCTCGGAGCAGTACTTC	CASSLGTGGSSEQYF
few	TRBJ1-5	TRBV2	.	TGTGCCAGCACCTCAGGGGATTCGAGCAATCAGCCCCAGCATTTT	CASTSGDSSNQPQHF
.	TRBJ1-5	TRBV4-1	.	TGCGCCAGCAGGGCTACAGGGATAAATCAGCCCCAGCATTTT	CASRATGINQPQHF
once	TRBJ1-1	TRBV19	.	TGTGCCAGTAGTATCTTGGTCGGCACTGAAGCTTTCTTT	CASSILVGTEAFF